This entry features one T cell receptor (beta chain) sequence. Read sequence stops 3 residues before the CDR3 end, and the germline J gene provides the missing end. The CDR3 runs 15 residues. Trimming removed 0 bases at V and 0 bases at J, with 10 bases between. CDR1 and CDR2 from the germline V gene are SGHNT and YYREEE (reference sequence). The method was immunoSEQ multiplex PCR; TCRdb's version includes in-frame clones alone and lacks a portion of them. The sample table includes 20,000 or so clones. These data originate in a study of T cells in women clearing cervical HPV infection. Overall study: Cases were women with histologically confirmed HPV16-related CIN3 or worse, including a couple of invasive cancers.

HPV was found by MY09/MY11 PCR and dot-blot genotyping. The genes are TRBV5-4 and TRBJ2-7; maybe TRBD2 (6 bases). The sequence derives from a woman between 18 and 70 years old with a cervical HPV16 infection that either progressed to CIN3+ or cleared (not recorded which). The sample taken for sequencing was blood buffy coat. The covered CDR3 bases are TGTGCCAGCAGCTTGGGTAGCGGAAGCTCCTACGAG. It is translated as CASSLGSGSSYE. The whole CDR3 sequence is CASSLGSGSSYEQYF.